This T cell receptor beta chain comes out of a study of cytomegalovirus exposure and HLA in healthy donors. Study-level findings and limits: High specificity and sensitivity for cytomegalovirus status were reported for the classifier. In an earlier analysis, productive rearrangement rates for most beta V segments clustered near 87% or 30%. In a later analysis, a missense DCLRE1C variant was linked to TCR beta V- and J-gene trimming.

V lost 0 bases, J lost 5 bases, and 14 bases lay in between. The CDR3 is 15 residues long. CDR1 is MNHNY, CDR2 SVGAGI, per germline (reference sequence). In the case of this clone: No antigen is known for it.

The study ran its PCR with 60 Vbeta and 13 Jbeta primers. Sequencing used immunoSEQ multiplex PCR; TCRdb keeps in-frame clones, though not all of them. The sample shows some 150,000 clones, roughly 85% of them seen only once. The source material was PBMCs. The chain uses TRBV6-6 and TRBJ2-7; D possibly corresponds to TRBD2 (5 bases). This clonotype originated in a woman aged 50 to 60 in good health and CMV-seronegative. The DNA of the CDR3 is TGTGCCAGCAGTTACTCGATCTGGGCGGGCCACGAGCAGTACTTC. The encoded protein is CASSYSIWAGHEQYF.